This T cell receptor beta chain came from a study of blood T cell repertoires in COVID-19. The wider study: Specimens from acute and convalescent COVID-19 originated in the United States, Italy and Spain. Sources were T cells, B-cell-depleted T cells, or PBMCs; the material itself was cDNA or gDNA.

Trimming cost V 1 base and J 4 bases; bases outside gene matches: 8. Germline values: CDR1 GTSNPN, CDR2 SVGIG (reference sequence). CDR3 length: 16 residues. Original handling: Researchers report that nucleated cell counts were estimated from reference gene primer amplification. Assay used: immunoSEQ multiplex PCR; TCRdb lists only in-frame clones, some missing. V, J and clone size were drawn from that table, and D and trimming were deduced from the DNA. Found here are 45,000 to 50,000 clones, 75% to 85% of them singletons; the top ten hold 7% to 7.5%. This chain joins TRBV30 and TRBJ2-3, with 10 positions matching TRBD1. The sequence was collected from a man between 40 and 49 years old with acute or convalescent COVID-19. Sequences were obtained from peripheral blood. CDR3 residues: CAWSASGTGVADTQYF. The CDR3 DNA sequence: TGTGCCTGGAGTGCCTCGGGGACAGGGGTTGCAGATACGCAGTATTTT.